The T cell receptor (beta chain) under discussion was sequenced for a study of PD-L1 blockade in urothelial cancer. Study as a whole: When patients started atezolizumab in the mid-2010s, it was given at 1,200 mg intravenously every 3 weeks. When blood samples were assessed, the median T cell count was around 150,000.

The assay was immunoSEQ multiplex PCR, and TCRdb's table has in-frame clones only and misses some. This table has some 87,000 clones, around 90% appearing once. Time point noted: pretreatment peripheral blood. Patients yielded 1 to 8 samples each, pretreatment and on-treatment. Material: PBMCs, obtained around atezolizumab (anti-PD-L1) treatment. This sequence was found in a man in his 60s with urothelial cancer.

CDR3 residues: CASSTSGGQQFF. The CDR3 DNA follows: TGTGCCAGCAGCACTAGCGGGGGGCAGCAGTTCTTC. The V call is TRBV6-5, the J call TRBJ2-1, with 12 bases that match TRBD2. Germline V gene data show CDR1 as MNHEY and CDR2 as SVGAGI. Trimming took 6 bases from V and 11 from J; bases not matched to a gene: 2. The CDR3 is 12 amino acids.